Listed below are T cell receptor beta chains from one sample, sequenced in a study of cytomegalovirus exposure and HLA in healthy donors. Profiling relied on immunoSEQ multiplex PCR, and the TCRdb table lists in-frame clones only, not all of them. The table lists a few hundred thousand clones, around 88% of them singletons, with 0.9% to 1.1% in the top ten. Sequences were obtained from PBMCs. These receptors were taken from a young woman in good health and CMV-seronegative. Both conserved end residues are part of each CDR3. Each record gives: clone size, J gene, D gene, V gene, CDR3 DNA, CDR3 protein. D genes are given only for firm matches. Size is stated for part of the rows, as once, few or many counts, or as a class when the clone is expanded.

NA	TRBJ1-2	TRBD1	TRBV15	TGTGCCACCAGCAGAGTTAAGGAGACAGGGGTTGGCTACACCTTC	CATSRVKETGVGYTF
NA	TRBJ2-7	TRBD1	TRBV6-5	TGTGCCAGCAGTTCGTCCGGGACAGGGATTTACGAGCAGTACTTC	CASSSSGTGIYEQYF
NA	TRBJ2-7	TRBD1	TRBV4-1	TGCGCCAGCAGCCCCGGACAGGGGGCCTACGAGCAGTACTTC	CASSPGQGAYEQYF
NA	TRBJ2-7	TRBD1	TRBV4-1	TGCGCCAGCAGCCAAGGACAGGGTCGGGAGCAGTACTTC	CASSQGQGREQYF
NA	TRBJ2-5	TRBD2	TRBV5-6	TGTGCCAGCAGCTTGGACGGCGGGGGGGCCCGGGAGACCCAGTACTTC	CASSLDGGGARETQYF
few	TRBJ2-1	TRBD2	TRBV7-9	TGTTCCAGCAGCCCAAACCTAGCGGGGGAGCAGTTCTTC	CSSSPNLAGEQFF
NA	TRBJ1-3	NA	TRBV25-1	TGTGCCAGCAGTGGAAAGAAGACAGCCGCTATAAACACCATATATTTT	CASSGKKTAAINTIYF
NA	TRBJ1-2	NA	TRBV5-1	TGCGCCAGCAGCTTCGGGGAAGACTTCTATGGCTACACCTTC	CASSFGEDFYGYTF
NA	TRBJ1-3	TRBD1	TRBV30	TGTGCCTGGAGTAAACAGGGGATCTCTGGAAACACCATATATTTT	CAWSKQGISGNTIYF
NA	TRBJ2-5	TRBD1	TRBV5-1	TGCGCCAGCAGCACAGGGGGCGCAGGAGAGACCCAGTACTTC	CASSTGGAGETQYF
NA	TRBJ2-1	TRBD1	TRBV18	TGTGCCAGCTCACCCGGACAGGGTATTCGCGGTGAGCAGTTCTTC	CASSPGQGIRGEQFF
NA	TRBJ2-7	NA	TRBV29-1	TGCAACGTTGAATCCCTCTCCTACGAGCAGTACTTC	CNVESLSYEQYF
NA	TRBJ2-1	NA	TRBV9	TGTGCCAGCAGCGTAGGGGGCGCGGTTGGTGAGCAGTTCTTC	CASSVGGAVGEQFF
NA	TRBJ2-7	NA	TRBV7-9	TGTGCCAGCAGCTTAGACCCCAGGAGGCGGGGTTTCCACGAGCAGTACTTC	CASSLDPRRRGFHEQYF
NA	TRBJ2-5	NA	TRBV4-2	TGTGCCAGCAGCCAAGATCAGGAAGAGACCCAGTACTTC	CASSQDQEETQYF
NA	TRBJ1-6	NA	TRBV7-8	TGTGCCAGCAGCTTACTTTGGCAGGTTCCGGATTCACCCCTCCACTTT	CASSLLWQVPDSPLHF
NA	TRBJ2-6	NA	TRBV19	TGTGCCAGTAGTATAGATCCCCCCATTGGGGCCAACGTCCTGACTTTC	CASSIDPPIGANVLTF
NA	TRBJ2-7	NA	TRBV7-9	TGTGCCAGCAGCTTAGGCGGCTACTACGAGCAGTACTTC	CASSLGGYYEQYF
NA	TRBJ1-2	TRBD1	TRBV6-5	TGTGCCAGCAGTTTCGGGACAGTCTATGGCTACACCTTC	CASSFGTVYGYTF
NA	TRBJ2-5	NA	TRBV4-2	TGTGCCAGCAGCCAAGATGAACCGTCGGGGACCCAGTACTTC	CASSQDEPSGTQYF
NA	TRBJ2-6	NA	TRBV18	TGTGCCAGCTCACCCGTTGGCCAGGGGCTGGGGGCCAACGTCCTGACTTTC	CASSPVGQGLGANVLTF
NA	TRBJ1-5	TRBD1	TRBV6-1	TGTGCCAGCAGTGTCCGTCTACAGGGGGCGAGGCAGCCCCAGCATTTT	CASSVRLQGARQPQHF
NA	TRBJ1-5	NA	TRBV18	TGTGCCAGCTCACCAGGGGGGCAGCCCCAGCATTTT	CASSPGGQPQHF
NA	TRBJ2-2	TRBD2	TRBV5-8	TGTGCCAGCAGCTTGGATGCGGGAGGGCCTGTGGCCGGGGAGCTGTTTTTT	CASSLDAGGPVAGELFF
NA	TRBJ2-7	NA	TRBV7-2	TGTGCCAGCAGCTCAGTCATCGTCTCCGAGCAGTACTTC	CASSSVIVSEQYF
NA	TRBJ1-1	NA	TRBV18	TGTGCCAGCTCACAAAGAGATACTGAAGCTTTCTTT	CASSQRDTEAFF
NA	TRBJ2-3	TRBD2	TRBV4-1	TGCGCCAGCAGCCAAGATTGGGGGCGGGGGACTAGCGGGTTGGCTAGGACAGATACGCAGTATTTT	CASSQDWGRGTSGLARTDTQYF
NA	TRBJ1-6	NA	TRBV19	TGTGCCAGTAGTATCCGGGACATCGTATATTCCGCGGGTTCACCCCTCCACTTT	CASSIRDIVYSAGSPLHF
NA	TRBJ2-3	NA	TRBV12-5	TGTGCTAGTGCCTTGGCAGGGCGGTCAACAGATACGCAGTATTTT	CASALAGRSTDTQYF
few	TRBJ2-1	TRBD2	TRBV13	TGTGCCAGCAGCTTAGCCCCAGCGGGAGGGCAGTTCTTC	CASSLAPAGGQFF
NA	TRBJ2-7	NA	TRBV29-1	TGCAGCGTTGCGGAGGCGTACGAGCAGTACTTC	CSVAEAYEQYF
NA	TRBJ2-1	TRBD2	TRBV6-1	TGTGCCAGCAGGGTAGCGGGGGGGCCTTACAATGAGCAGTTCTTC	CASRVAGGPYNEQFF
NA	TRBJ1-2	TRBD1	TRBV30	TGTGCCGGTCGACAGGGGGCACGGGGCTACACCTTC	CAGRQGARGYTF
few	TRBJ1-5	NA	TRBV9	TGTGCCAGCAGCGTAGAACCCCAACCGCATACAAGATCTAGCAATCAGCCCCAGCATTTT	CASSVEPQPHTRSSNQPQHF
NA	TRBJ2-7	NA	TRBV6-5	TGTGCCAGCAGTTACAGCGCTGGCTCCTACGAGCAGTACTTC	CASSYSAGSYEQYF
NA	TRBJ1-5	TRBD1	TRBV2	TGTGCCAGCACCCCGGGACAGGCGCCGAATCAGCCCCAGCATTTT	CASTPGQAPNQPQHF
NA	TRBJ2-6	NA	TRBV9	TGTGCCAGCAGCGTTAGAGCCGGGGCCAACGTCCTGACTTTC	CASSVRAGANVLTF
NA	TRBJ2-7	TRBD1	TRBV5-6	TGTGCCAGCAGCTGGGACAGGGGGCTAGTTGCGGACGAGCAGTACTTC	CASSWDRGLVADEQYF
NA	TRBJ2-3	NA	TRBV5-1	TGCGCCAGCAGCTCCCCTCCGGGACACACCACAGATACGCAGTATTTT	CASSSPPGHTTDTQYF
NA	TRBJ1-5	NA	TRBV7-9	TGTTCCAGCAGCTTAGGAGTACCTATTAACAATCAGCCCCAGCATTTT	CSSSLGVPINNQPQHF
NA	TRBJ2-5	NA	TRBV7-9	TGTGCCAGCAGCCGGCCGACAGGCCAGGAGACCCAGTACTTC	CASSRPTGQETQYF
NA	TRBJ2-1	TRBD1	TRBV5-1	TGCGCCAGCAGAGTCGACAGGGGCAATGAGCAGTTCTTC	CASRVDRGNEQFF
NA	TRBJ1-1	NA	TRBV6-1	TGTGCCAGCAGTGGACAGGTGATGAACACTGAAGCTTTCTTT	CASSGQVMNTEAFF
NA	TRBJ2-5	TRBD1	TRBV9	TGTGCCAGCAGCGCAGGGGGTTGGGAGGAGACCCAGTACTTC	CASSAGGWEETQYF
NA	TRBJ2-7	TRBD1	TRBV29-1	TGCAGCGTGTCGGACAGGGCAACCTACGAGCAGTACTTC	CSVSDRATYEQYF
NA	TRBJ2-1	TRBD2	TRBV4-2	TGTGCCAGCAGCCAAGAGGGACTAGCGGGGGGCTTCTACAATGAGCAGTTCTTC	CASSQEGLAGGFYNEQFF
once	TRBJ2-1	NA	TRBV5-1	TGCGCCAGCAGCTCGCTCCGGGACTTCAACAATGAGCAGTTCTTC	CASSSLRDFNNEQFF
NA	TRBJ2-3	TRBD2	TRBV5-6	TGTGCCAGCAGCTTCACGGGAGGAGGCACAGATACGCAGTATTTT	CASSFTGGGTDTQYF
NA	TRBJ1-1	NA	TRBV10-3	TGTGCCATCAGTGGTTGGGCCGACACGGCGGGGAGGGCTGAAGCTTTCTTT	CAISGWADTAGRAEAFF
NA	TRBJ1-2	TRBD1	TRBV27	TGTGCCAGCAGTCCCGGACAGGGGGCGCGAGGCTACACCTTC	CASSPGQGARGYTF
NA	TRBJ2-5	NA	TRBV6-5	TGTGCCAGCAGTTACTCACGTGCGGCGACCCAGTACTTC	CASSYSRAATQYF
NA	TRBJ1-1	TRBD1	TRBV5-8	TGTGCCAGCAGCCCCACGACAGGGTTAAGGGCTGAAGCTTTCTTT	CASSPTTGLRAEAFF
NA	TRBJ2-2	NA	TRBV5-1	TGCGCCAGCAGCCAGAGGGTCATCGGGGAGCTGTTTTTT	CASSQRVIGELFF